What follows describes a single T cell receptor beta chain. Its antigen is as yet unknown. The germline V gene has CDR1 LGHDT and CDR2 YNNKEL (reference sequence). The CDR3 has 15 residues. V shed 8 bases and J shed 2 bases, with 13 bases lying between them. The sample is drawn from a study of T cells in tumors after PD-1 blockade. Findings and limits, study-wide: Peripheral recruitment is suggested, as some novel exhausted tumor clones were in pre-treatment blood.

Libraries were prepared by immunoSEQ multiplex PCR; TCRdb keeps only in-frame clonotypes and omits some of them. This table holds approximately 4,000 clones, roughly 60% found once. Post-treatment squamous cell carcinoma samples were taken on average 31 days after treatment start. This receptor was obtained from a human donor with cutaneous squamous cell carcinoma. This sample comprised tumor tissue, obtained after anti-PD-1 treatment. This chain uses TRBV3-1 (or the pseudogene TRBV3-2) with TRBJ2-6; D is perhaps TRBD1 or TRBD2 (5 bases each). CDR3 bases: TGTGCCAGCGGCACAGGACTGACTGGGGCCAACGTCCTGACTTTC. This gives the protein CASGTGLTGANVLTF.